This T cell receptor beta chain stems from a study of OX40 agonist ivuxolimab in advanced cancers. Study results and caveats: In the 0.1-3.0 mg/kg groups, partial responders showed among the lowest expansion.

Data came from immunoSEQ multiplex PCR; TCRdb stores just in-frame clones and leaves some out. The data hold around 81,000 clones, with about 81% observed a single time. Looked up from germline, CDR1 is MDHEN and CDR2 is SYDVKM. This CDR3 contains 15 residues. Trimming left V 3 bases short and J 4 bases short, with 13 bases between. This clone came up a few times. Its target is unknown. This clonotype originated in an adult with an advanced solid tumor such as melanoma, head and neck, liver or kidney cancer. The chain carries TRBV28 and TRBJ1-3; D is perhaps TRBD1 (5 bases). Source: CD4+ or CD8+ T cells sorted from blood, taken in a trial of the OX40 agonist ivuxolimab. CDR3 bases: TGTGCCAGCAGTTTGGCAGGGTCGGGCGGAAACACCATATATTTT. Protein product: CASSLAGSGGNTIYF.